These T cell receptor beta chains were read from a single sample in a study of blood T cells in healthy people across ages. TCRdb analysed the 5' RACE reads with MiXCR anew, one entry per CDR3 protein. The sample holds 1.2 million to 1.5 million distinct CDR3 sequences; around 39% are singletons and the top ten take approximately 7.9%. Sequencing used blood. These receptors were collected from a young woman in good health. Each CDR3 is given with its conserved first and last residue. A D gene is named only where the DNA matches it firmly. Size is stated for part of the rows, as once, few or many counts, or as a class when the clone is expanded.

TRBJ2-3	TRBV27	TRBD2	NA	TGTGCCAGCAGTCTGCGGGGGGGCAGAGATACGCAGTATTTT	CASSLRGGRDTQYF
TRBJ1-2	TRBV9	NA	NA	TGTGCCAGCAGCGCGGGCCACCGGGGCTTGGACTATGGCTACACCTTC	CASSAGHRGLDYGYTF
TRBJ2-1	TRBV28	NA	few	TGTGCCAGCAGTTTCCGGGGATACAATGAGCAGTTCTTC	CASSFRGYNEQFF
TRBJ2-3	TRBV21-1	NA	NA	TGTGCCAGCAGGGACAGGGGGCGCCGGGTAACAGATACGCAGTATTTT	CASRDRGRRVTDTQYF
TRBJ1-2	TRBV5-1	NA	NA	TGCGCCAGCAGCTTGGACAGGGCGTGGGATGGCTACACCTTC	CASSLDRAWDGYTF
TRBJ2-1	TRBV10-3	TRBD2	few	TGTGCCATCAGTGAGTCGCCGTCTAGCGGGAGCCTCAATGAGCAGTTCTTC	CAISESPSSGSLNEQFF
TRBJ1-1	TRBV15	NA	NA	TGTGCCACCAGCGGAGATGGCCAGGGGAACACTGAAGCTTTCTTT	CATSGDGQGNTEAFF
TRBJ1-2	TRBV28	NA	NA	TGTGCCAGCAGTTTATACCGCCAGGGTGAGGGCTATGGCTACACCTTC	CASSLYRQGEGYGYTF
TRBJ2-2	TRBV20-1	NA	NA	TGCAGTGCTAGCAAGGGGAACACCGGGGAGCTGTTTTTT	CSASKGNTGELFF
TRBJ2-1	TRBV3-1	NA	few	TGTGCCAGCAGCCAAGACGGGGCCGGTAATGAGCAGTTCTTC	CASSQDGAGNEQFF
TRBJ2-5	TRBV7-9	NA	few	TGTGCCAGCAGCAGCCCGTTGGGGGAAGAGACCCAGTACTTC	CASSSPLGEETQYF
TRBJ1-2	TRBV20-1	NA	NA	TGCAGTGCTAGAGACAGCCTGGGGTATGGCTACACCTTC	CSARDSLGYGYTF
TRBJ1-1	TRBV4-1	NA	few	TGCGCCAGCAGCCAACGGGATAACACTGAAGCTTTCTTT	CASSQRDNTEAFF
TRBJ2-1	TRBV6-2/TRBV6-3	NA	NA	TGTGCCAGCAGTTACTATGGGCAGGGGCCCGAGGATGAGCAGTTCTTC	CASSYYGQGPEDEQFF
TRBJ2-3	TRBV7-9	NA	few	TGTGCCAGCAGCTTGAACGACTTCACAGATACGCAGTATTTT	CASSLNDFTDTQYF
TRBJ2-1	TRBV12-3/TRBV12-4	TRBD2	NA	TGTGCCAGCAGTCCGGGGACTAGTGCTCAGGATGAGCAGTTCTTC	CASSPGTSAQDEQFF
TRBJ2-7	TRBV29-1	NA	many	TGCAGCGTTGAACAGGGTTCCTACGAGCAGTACTTC	CSVEQGSYEQYF
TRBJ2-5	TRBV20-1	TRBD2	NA	TGCAGTGCCGAGCAAGAGACTAGCTATCTCGGGGGAGAGACCCAGTACTTC	CSAEQETSYLGGETQYF
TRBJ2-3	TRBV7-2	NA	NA	TGTGCCAGCAGCCAGAGGTCTCGAGGAGGGACAGATACGCAGTATTTT	CASSQRSRGGTDTQYF
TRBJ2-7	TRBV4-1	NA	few	TGCGCCAGCAGCCAAGATAGCCTAGCCCCGAACTACGAGCAGTACTTC	CASSQDSLAPNYEQYF
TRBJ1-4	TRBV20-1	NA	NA	TGCAGCGGGGGGGGCACTAATGAAAAACTGTTTTTT	CSGGGTNEKLFF
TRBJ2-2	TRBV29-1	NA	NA	TGCAGCGCTGAGGGAGGGGGCCCCGGGGAGCTGTTTTTT	CSAEGGGPGELFF
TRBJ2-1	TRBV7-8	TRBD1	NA	TGTGCCAGCAGCTTAGCCCTCGGGACAGCCTCCTACAAGGAGCAGTTCTTC	CASSLALGTASYKEQFF
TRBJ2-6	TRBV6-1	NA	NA	TGTGCCAGCAGACCTAGTAGCTCTGGGGCCAACGTCCTGACTTTC	CASRPSSSGANVLTF
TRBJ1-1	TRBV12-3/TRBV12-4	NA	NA	TGTGCCAGCAGTCGCGCCTCCCTGACGGGGACTGAAGCTTTCTTT	CASSRASLTGTEAFF
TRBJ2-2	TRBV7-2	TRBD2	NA	TGTGCCAGCAGCACTGGACTAGCGGGAGGAACCGGGGAGCTGTTTTTT	CASSTGLAGGTGELFF
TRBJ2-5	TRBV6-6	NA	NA	TGTGCCAGCAGCTCAGGACCCGAGGGGAGAGAGACCCAGTACTTC	CASSSGPEGRETQYF
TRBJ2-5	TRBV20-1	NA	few	TGCAGTGCTAGAGGGGCAGTACTCCAAGAGACCCAGTACTTC	CSARGAVLQETQYF
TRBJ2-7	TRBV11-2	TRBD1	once	TGTGCCAGCAGCTTCCTTTTTGGACAGGGGAAGGTTGGCGGGACATCACTACGTTGGGAGCAGTACTTC	CASSFLFGQGKVGGTSLRWEQYF
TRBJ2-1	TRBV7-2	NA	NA	TGTGCCAGCAGTTCCAGAGTGGGAGCTGAGCAGTTCTTC	CASSSRVGAEQFF
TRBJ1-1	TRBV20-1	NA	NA	TGCAGTGCTAGAGATGACGTGGCGGGGAACACTGAAGCTTTCTTT	CSARDDVAGNTEAFF
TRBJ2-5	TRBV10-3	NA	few	TGTGCCATCAGTGAGGTCCGGGAGCAGTACTTC	CAISEVREQYF
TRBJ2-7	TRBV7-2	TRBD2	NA	TGTGCCAGCAGCCGTCGACTAGCTCCCTACGAGCAGTACTTC	CASSRRLAPYEQYF